These 30 T cell receptor beta chains were all obtained from the same sample, sequenced in a study of blood T cells in healthy people across ages. It was with a sample-barcoded 5' primer and a J-beta primer mix that a second PCR of about 6 to 12 cycles was run. TCRdb reprocessed the 5' RACE reads with MiXCR, giving one entry per CDR3 protein. The table shows over 500,000 distinct CDR3 sequences, with approximately 52% occurring only once. The sequenced material came from blood. The receptor source for this set is a woman aged 80 or over in good health.

V gene TRBV6-6 combines with J gene TRBJ1-4; tentatively, D is TRBD1 (6 bases). CDR3 length equals 15 residues. V was cut by 4 bases and J by 8 bases, with 17 bases left in between. The V gene's germline CDR1 is MNHNY and CDR2 SVGAGI (reference sequence). The CDR3 bases are TGTGCCAGCAGTTTTGGGGGGGCGATGGGAGAAAAACTGTTTTTT. Its protein is CASSFGGAMGEKLFF.

CDR3 sequence reads: CASSQSSGGLDTQYF. CDR3 bases: TGTGCCAGCAGCCAATCGAGCGGGGGGTTAGATACGCAGTATTTT. This chain uses TRBV3-1 with TRBJ2-3, with 9 bases that match TRBD2. V shed 2 bases and J 5 bases; nucleotides not matched to a gene: 5. Germline V gene data show CDR1 as LGHDT and CDR2 as YNNKEL (reference sequence). The CDR3 totals 15 residues.

The table lists this clonotype with a few counts. This chain links TRBV29-1 with TRBJ2-1; D remains ambiguous. This CDR3 spans 14 amino acids. Germline V gene sequence: CDR1 SQVTM, CDR2 ANQGSEA. V lost 3 bases to trimming and J lost 4 bases, with 13 bases between them. The DNA of the CDR3 is TGCAGCGTTGACGGACCGATCGCTTACAATGAGCAGTTCTTC. This codes for CSVDGPIAYNEQFF.

The count of this clonotype is one. The chain links TRBV25-1 to TRBJ1-2; a possible D gene is TRBD1 (5 bases). The CDR3 spans 14 residues. Trimming pared 3 bases from V and 4 bases from J, leaving 12 bases between. Germline loops: CDR1 MGHDK, CDR2 SYGVNS. The CDR3 sequence is CASSDRGTVYGYTF. As DNA, the CDR3 is TGTGCCAGCAGTGATCGCGGGACGGTCTATGGCTACACCTTC.

This clonotype appeared a few times. The J gene is TRBJ2-7, the V gene TRBV5-1; D is possibly TRBD1 or TRBD2 (5 bases each). The CDR3 runs to 12 residues. Germline V gives CDR1 SGHRS, CDR2 YFSETQ. V gave up 2 bases and J gave up 6 bases, with 9 bases separating them. CDR3 sequence (DNA): TGCGCCAGCAGCTTTTGGGGGACCGAGCAGTACTTC. This codes for CASSFWGTEQYF.

The chain couples TRBV12-5 to TRBJ2-3; 9 positions match TRBD1. CDR3 length equals 15 residues. The ends lost 3 bases at V and 2 bases at J; junction bases unmatched: 3. Germline CDR1 and CDR2: LGHNT and FRNRAP. The CDR3 nucleotides are TGTGCTAGTGGTTTCGGGACAGGGTACACAGATACGCAGTATTTT. Its protein product is CASGFGTGYTDTQYF. The variable domain in full, with the rest retrieved from reference TRBV12-5 and TRBJ2-3, is DARVTQTPRHKVTEMGQEVTMRCQPILGHNTVFWYRQTMMQGLELLAYFRNRAPLDDSGMPKDRFSAEMPDATLATLKIQPSEPRDSAVYFCASGFGTGYTDTQYFGPGTRLTVL.

This clonotype was detected a few times. The V call is TRBV2, the J call TRBJ2-1, with 7 bases aligning to TRBD2. Germline V CDR1 and CDR2: SNHLY, FYNNEI. The CDR3 runs 14 residues. V was clipped by 7 bases and J by 0 bases; unmatched bases: 3. DNA for the CDR3: TGTGCCAGCACGGGGGGTAACTCCTACAATGAGCAGTTCTTC. Protein sequence: CASTGGNSYNEQFF. Combining the CDR3 with reference TRBV2 and TRBJ2-1 gives the whole variable domain EPEVTQTPSHQVTQMGQEVILRCVPISNHLYFYWYRQILGQKVEFLVSFYNNEISEKSEIFDDQFSVERPDGSNFTLKIRSTKLEDSAMYFCASTGGNSYNEQFFGPGTRLTVL.

A word on this clonotype: A much larger clone sits a single nucleotide away, making a read error possible. The genes are TRBV28 and TRBJ2-5; unclear D gene. The J call may be mistaken, given a closer DNA end match to TRBJ2-7. Germline assignment: CDR1 MDHEN and CDR2 SYDVKM. The CDR3 has 11 amino acids. CDR3 bases: TGTGCCGGCAGAACGGACTACGAGCAGTACTTC. This sequence encodes CAGRTDYEQYF.

The sample holds many counts of this clonotype. The rearrangement joins TRBV9 to TRBJ2-1; D may be TRBD1 (6 bases). The V end was cut by 3 bases, the J end by 8 bases, with 18 bases between. The CDR3 loop spans 15 amino acids. Germline CDR1 and CDR2: SGDLS and YYNGEE. The CDR3 region is CASSAHLQGPDEQFF. The DNA for the CDR3 is TGTGCCAGCAGCGCCCATTTACAGGGTCCTGATGAGCAGTTCTTC.

This chain joins TRBV7-9 and TRBJ2-4; 10 bases match TRBD1. Trimming at V came to 3 bases and at J to 2 bases, leaving 10 bases not matched to a gene. The CDR3 contains 18 residues. Germline V gives CDR1 SEHNR, CDR2 FQNEAQ (reference sequence). CDR3 region: CASSLTGGAGRTKNIQYF. The CDR3 DNA reads as TGTGCCAGCAGCTTGACAGGGGGCGCGGGCCGGACCAAAAACATTCAGTACTTC. Complete variable domain (other parts from reference TRBV7-9 and TRBJ2-4): DTGVSQNPRHKITKRGQNVTFRCDPISEHNRLYWYRQTLGQGPEFLTYFQNEAQLEKSRLLSDRFSAERPKGSFSTLEIQRTEQGDSAMYLCASSLTGGAGRTKNIQYFGAGTRLSVL.

V and J are TRBV12-3 or TRBV12-4 and TRBJ2-1; 9 nucleotides align to TRBD2. There are 15 residues in the CDR3. With 8 bases clipped from V and 5 bases from J, the junction kept 10 bases outside the gene matches. CDR3 sequence reads: CASRRGASGDNEQFF. CDR3 DNA sequence: TGTGCCAGCCGTCGTGGGGCTAGCGGGGACAATGAGCAGTTCTTC.

The chain couples TRBV12-3 or TRBV12-4 to TRBJ2-1; the match to TRBD1 covers 8 bases. The assigned J gene may be wrong: the sequence end matches TRBJ2-7 better. This CDR3 is built from 16 residues. DNA of the CDR3: TGTGCCAGCAGTTTTGGGGTTGACAGGGGCTACAATGAGCAGTACTTC. Its translation: CASSFGVDRGYNEQYF.

This clonotype was counted once. Given a much more abundant clone one base away, this may be a read error. The chain carries TRBV7-2 and TRBJ2-5; D gene ambiguous. The CDR3 loop spans 13 amino acids. Germline values: CDR1 SGHTA, CDR2 FQGNSA. CDR3 DNA: TGTGCCGGCAGCTTAGAGTACTGGGAGACCCAGTACTTC. This translates into CAGSLEYWETQYF.

This clonotype was recorded many times. The rearrangement links TRBV18 to TRBJ2-4, with a weak D call TRBD2 (5 bases). Germline V gene sequence: CDR1 KGHSH, CDR2 LQKENI. V was shortened by 2 bases and J by 8 bases, with 13 bases between the two germline ends. The CDR3 is 14 amino acids. The CDR3 coding sequence is TGTGCCAGCTCACCAAGACACCCCGGGGACATTCAGTACTTC. Residues: CASSPRHPGDIQYF. The full variable domain, completed using reference TRBV18 and TRBJ2-4, is NAGVMQNPRHLVRRRGQEARLRCSPMKGHSHVYWYRQLPEEGLKFMVYLQKENIIDESGMPKERFSAEFPKEGPSILRIQQVVRGDSAAYFCASSPRHPGDIQYFGAGTRLSVL.

J is TRBJ2-1 and V is TRBV29-1; D not certain. The end of the DNA is better explained by TRBJ2-7, so the J call may be wrong. Germline CDR1 SQVTM, CDR2 ANQGSEA. The CDR3 length is 17 residues. CDR3: CSAPVSRRLSSYNEQYF. In DNA form, the CDR3 reads TGCAGCGCCCCGGTCTCAAGACGGCTGAGCTCCTACAATGAGCAGTACTTC.

With respect to this clonotype: The junction departs from the called germline gene at one end, perhaps through a read error. The chain recombines TRBV9 with TRBJ2-1, with a possible D match to TRBD2 (6 bases). CDR3 size: 13 residues. Per germline, CDR1 SGDLS and CDR2 YYNGEE. The CDR3 DNA sequence: TGTGCCGGCAGCGTAGCTACCGGGGGTTGGCAGTTCTTC. This encodes CAGSVATGGWQFF.

This clonotype was observed a few times. The chain has TRBV29-1 and TRBJ1-4; TRBD1 matches 7 bases. Germline assignment: CDR1 SQVTM and CDR2 ANQGSEA. V was pared by 4 bases and J by 7 bases, with 6 bases of the junction left unmatched. The CDR3 loop spans 13 amino acids. CDR3 in amino acids: CSVGGTAFEKLFF. CDR3 nucleotides: TGCAGCGTTGGTGGGACAGCTTTTGAAAAACTGTTTTTT.

The sample holds a few counts of this clonotype. A read error may be the cause here, since a much bigger clone is one base away. The CDR3 protein is CATSAPGLASYNEQYF. Written as DNA, the CDR3 is TGTGCCACCAGTGCCCCGGGACTAGCATCCTACAATGAGCAGTACTTC. V is TRBV24-1 and J is TRBJ2-1; 9 bases are shared with TRBD2. The J call is uncertain, as TRBJ2-7 better fits the DNA end. The CDR3 has 16 amino acids. Germline CDR1 is KGHDR and CDR2 is SFDVKD.

This clonotype was counted at least ten times. The DNA for the CDR3 is TGTGCCAGCTCCCAGGGGTTACCCTACAATGAGCAGTTCTTC. It specifies CASSQGLPYNEQFF. The chain employs TRBV2 and TRBJ2-1, with a possible D match to TRBD1 (6 bases). Germline CDR1 is SNHLY and CDR2 is FYNNEI. V was trimmed by 8 bases and J by 2 bases, leaving 13 bases between them. The CDR3 runs 14 residues.

This clonotype has a single count. V is TRBV6-5 and J is TRBJ1-1; tentatively, D is TRBD1 (5 bases). This CDR3 is built from 13 residues. The germline CDR1 and CDR2 sequences are MNHEY and SVGAGI. The germline V and J ends were trimmed by 10 bases and 4 bases, with 16 bases remaining between them. The CDR3 protein is CATSWGRGTEAFF. The CDR3 DNA reads TGTGCCACCTCATGGGGGAGGGGCACTGAAGCTTTCTTT.

The chain recombines TRBV14 with TRBJ2-2; D is undetermined. With 3 bases removed from V and 2 bases from J, the gap between germline ends came to 7 bases. The CDR3 runs to 14 residues. Germline V gives CDR1 SGHDN, CDR2 FVKESK. CDR3 sequence (DNA): TGTGCCAGCAGCCACGGATTTAACACCGGGGAGCTGTTTTTT. Translation gives CASSHGFNTGELFF.

V is TRBV6-5 and J is TRBJ2-5; possibly TRBD1 for D (6 bases). The CDR3 has 15 residues. Germline values: CDR1 MNHEY, CDR2 SVGAGI. Trimming removed 2 bases from V and 2 bases from J, with 12 bases in between. The CDR3 sequence: CASSYPGEGQETQYF. The CDR3 DNA is TGTGCCAGCAGTTACCCAGGGGAAGGGCAAGAGACCCAGTACTTC.

The chain recombines TRBV6-2 or TRBV6-3 with TRBJ1-5, with 8 bases fitting TRBD1. The CDR3 totals 16 residues. V was pared by 5 bases and J by 5 bases, with 11 bases of the junction left unmatched. In germline, CDR1 is MNHEY, CDR2 SVGEGT. The DNA of the CDR3 is TGTGCCAGCAGTAACCCGGGACAGGATGTGGATCAGCCCCAGCATTTT. Translating it yields CASSNPGQDVDQPQHF.

The table lists this clonotype with a few counts. The rearrangement joins TRBV2 to TRBJ1-2, with 7 nucleotides matching TRBD1. The CDR3 loop spans 15 amino acids. V lost 6 bases and J lost 4; bases outside the gene matches: 11. CDR1 is SNHLY and CDR2 is FYNNEI in the germline V gene. The chain's CDR3 is CASRATGRVPYGYTF. Written as DNA, the CDR3 is TGTGCCAGCAGGGCGACAGGGAGGGTGCCCTATGGCTACACCTTC.

The rearrangement joins TRBV29-1 to TRBJ2-1; 8 bases map to TRBD2. The CDR3 extends over 11 amino acids. V lost 7 bases, J lost 12 bases, and 8 bases stayed unmatched. Germline V CDR1 and CDR2: SQVTM, ANQGSEA. CDR3 nucleotides: TGCAGCGGGGGACCGGGGGGGTCGCAGTTCTTC. Residues: CSGGPGGSQFF.

The CDR3 coding sequence is TGTGCCAGCAGCTTCTCTACGGCAGGGGGCTATGAAAAACTGTTTTTT. Translation: CASSFSTAGGYEKLFF. V usage is TRBV7-2 and J usage is TRBJ1-4, with 8 bases identical to TRBD1. Germline CDR1 reads SGHTA; CDR2 reads FQGNSA. V trimming: 3 bases; J trimming: 6 bases; junction bases outside the gene matches: 9. The CDR3 covers 16 residues.

This clonotype was observed many times. The chain uses TRBV9 and TRBJ1-4; the match to TRBD1 covers 10 bases. Trimming cost V 4 bases and J 5 bases; bases outside gene matches: 2. Germline V gene sequence: CDR1 SGDLS, CDR2 YYNGEE. The CDR3 has 14 residues. The CDR3 DNA is TGTGCCAGCAGCCAGGGACAGGGGAATGAAAAACTGTTTTTT. Protein sequence: CASSQGQGNEKLFF.

On this clonotype itself: An end of the junction differs from the germline gene, which may be a read error. V and J are TRBV29-1 and TRBJ2-1, with D uncertain. The CDR3 consists of 14 residues. Germline loops: CDR1 SQVTM, CDR2 ANQGSEA. This CDR3 reads CSVAVGQSCNEQFF. Written as DNA, the CDR3 is TGCAGCGTTGCGGTAGGTCAATCCTGCAATGAGCAGTTCTTT.

This clonotype was found many times. The chain uses TRBV7-3 and TRBJ2-7; 8 nucleotides line up with TRBD2. Germline CDR1 is SGHTA and CDR2 is FQGTGA. V was pared by 2 bases and J by 2 bases, with 5 bases of the junction left unmatched. This CDR3 is built from 15 residues. The CDR3 bases are TGTGCCAGCAGCTTAGGCCCCGGGAGGGCCTACGAGCAGTACTTC. This translates into CASSLGPGRAYEQYF. Looking up the rest from reference TRBV7-3 and TRBJ2-7 gives the full variable domain: GAGVSQTPSNKVTEKGKYVELRCDPISGHTALYWYRQSLGQGPEFLIYFQGTGAADDSGLPNDRFFAVRPEGSVSTLKIQRTERGDSAVYLCASSLGPGRAYEQYFGPGTRLTVT.

This clonotype was observed at least ten times. The chain couples TRBV20-1 to TRBJ2-7; 13 bases are shared with TRBD2. CDR1 DFQATT and CDR2 SNEGSKA come from the germline V gene (reference sequence). The CDR3 loop spans 15 amino acids. J lost 5 bases, V lost 5 bases, and 9 bases had no gene match. The DNA for the CDR3 is TGCAGTGCTCGTGACAGGACTAGCGGGAGTAACGAGCAGTACTTC. Its protein product is CSARDRTSGSNEQYF.